Listed below are T cell receptor beta chains from one sample, sequenced in a study of STAT5B mutations in CD4+ large granular lymphocyte leukemia. Clones were read by immunoSEQ multiplex PCR, and TCRdb kept only the in-frame ones, dropping some. The sample records 15,000 to 25,000 clones, about 81% being singletons. The specimen was CD4+ T cells from blood buffy coats. Every receptor here comes from a human donor in good health. The CDR3 runs from the conserved cysteine through the conserved F or W. A D gene is named only where the DNA matches it firmly. Clone sizes are given selectively: once, few, many, or a class where the clone is expanded.

clone size	V gene	D gene	J gene	CDR3 protein	CDR3 DNA
.	TRBV30	TRBD2	TRBJ2-5	CAWSVLLAGGPGGETQYF	TGTGCCTGGAGTGTACTTCTAGCGGGAGGGCCAGGGGGGGAGACCCAGTACTTC
.	TRBV6-4	.	TRBJ2-1	CASSTSTGPGGEQFF	TGTGCCAGCAGTACCTCAACCGGACCCGGAGGTGAGCAGTTCTTC
.	TRBV2	.	TRBJ1-3	CASSDPLEGNTIYF	TGTGCCAGCAGTGACCCCCTCGAAGGAAACACCATATATTTT
.	TRBV5-1	TRBD1	TRBJ1-1	CASSLDGQGLGTEAFF	TGCGCCAGCAGCTTGGATGGACAGGGGCTGGGCACTGAAGCTTTCTTT
few	TRBV2	.	TRBJ1-1	CGGGITITNTEAFF	TGTGGGGGGGGGATAACGATTACGAACACTGAAGCTTTCTTT
.	TRBV29-1	.	TRBJ1-1	CSVEYSRNTEAFF	TGCAGCGTTGAATACAGCAGGAACACTGAAGCTTTCTTT
.	TRBV29-1	.	TRBJ2-3	CSVEGLDDTQYF	TGCAGCGTTGAGGGGCTGGATGATACGCAGTATTTT
.	TRBV20-1	.	TRBJ2-5	CSASPRETQYF	TGCAGTGCTAGCCCGAGGGAGACCCAGTACTTC
.	TRBV7-9	.	TRBJ1-2	CASSLGGSYGYTF	TGTGCCAGCAGCTTAGGAGGAAGCTATGGCTACACCTTC
.	TRBV7-8	TRBD1	TRBJ1-2	CASSLAGTGVGYGYTF	TGTGCCAGCAGCTTAGCGGGGACAGGGGTTGGGTATGGCTACACCTTC
.	TRBV7-9	TRBD2	TRBJ2-1	CASSSLSGSSYNEQFF	TGTGCCAGCAGCTCACTTAGCGGGAGCTCCTACAATGAGCAGTTCTTC
.	TRBV29-1	TRBD2	TRBJ2-1	CSVNPSGAYNEQFF	TGCAGCGTGAACCCTAGCGGGGCCTACAATGAGCAGTTCTTC
.	TRBV5-1	.	TRBJ2-2	CASSRNTGELFF	TGCGCCAGCAGTCGTAACACCGGGGAGCTGTTTTTT
.	TRBV29-1	TRBD1	TRBJ2-3	CSVSGGSTDTQYF	TGCAGCGTTTCAGGGGGTAGCACAGATACGCAGTATTTT
.	TRBV7-9	.	TRBJ1-2	CASSLVSYYGYTF	TGTGCCAGCAGCTTAGTTTCCTACTATGGCTACACCTTC
.	TRBV19	TRBD1	TRBJ1-5	CASVDRGNQPQHF	TGTGCCAGCGTGGACAGGGGCAATCAGCCCCAGCATTTT
.	TRBV23-1	TRBD1	TRBJ1-2	CASSQPGGTAIDRYGYTF	TGCGCCAGCAGTCAACCCGGAGGGACAGCAATAGACCGCTATGGCTACACCTTC
once	TRBV27	TRBD1	TRBJ1-1	CASSIQGSEAFF	TGTGCCAGCAGTATACAGGGGTCTGAAGCTTTCTTT
few	TRBV7-6	.	TRBJ2-7	CASSPSRGREQYF	TGTGCCAGCAGCCCCTCCCGGGGGAGGGAGCAGTACTTC
.	TRBV5-4	.	TRBJ1-1	CATLPRGVGNTEAFF	TGTGCCACACTGCCGAGGGGGGTCGGGAACACTGAAGCTTTCTTT
.	TRBV12-5	.	TRBJ1-1	CASGPGSRSPEAFF	TGTGCTAGTGGCCCAGGGAGTCGGAGCCCTGAAGCTTTCTTT
.	TRBV11-2	.	TRBJ2-5	CASSLGTHQETQYF	TGTGCCAGCAGCCTCGGAACCCACCAAGAGACCCAGTACTTC
.	TRBV4-2	.	TRBJ2-1	CASSQEGGPNEQFF	TGTGCCAGCAGCCAAGAAGGCGGCCCCAATGAGCAGTTCTTC
.	TRBV29-1	.	TRBJ1-4	CSVEAAGNNEKLFF	TGCAGCGTTGAAGCGGCAGGGAATAATGAAAAACTGTTTTTT
.	TRBV5-6	TRBD2	TRBJ2-1	CASSGRGAGGQSEQFF	TGTGCCAGCAGCGGCCGCGGTGCGGGAGGACAAAGTGAGCAGTTCTTC
.	TRBV2	.	TRBJ2-2	CASRSDIGELFF	TGTGCCAGCAGGAGTGACATCGGGGAGCTGTTTTTT
.	TRBV10-1	.	TRBJ2-3	CASSDLDTQYF	TGCGCCAGCAGTGACTTGGATACGCAGTATTTT
few	TRBV28	.	TRBJ1-2	CASSLGIRYGYTF	TGTGCCAGCAGTTTAGGGATTAGATATGGCTACACCTTC
once	TRBV2	.	TRBJ2-3	CASSERDTQYF	TGTGCCAGCAGTGAACGGGATACGCAGTATTTT
few	TRBV6-6	.	TRBJ1-1	CASSSRTQSTTEAFF	TGTGCCAGCAGTTCTCGGACACAAAGCACCACTGAAGCTTTCTTT
few	TRBV18	.	TRBJ1-1	CASSGQMGTEAFF	TGTGCCAGCTCCGGACAAATGGGCACTGAAGCTTTCTTT
.	TRBV14	.	TRBJ2-5	CASSPRRAPWGETQYF	TGTGCCAGCAGCCCCCGCCGGGCCCCCTGGGGAGAGACCCAGTACTTC
.	TRBV10-2	TRBD2	TRBJ2-7	CASSESDRLAASEQYF	TGCGCCAGCAGTGAGTCAGATAGACTAGCGGCGAGCGAGCAGTACTTC
few	TRBV6-5	.	TRBJ1-1	CASRSTGRNTEAFF	TGTGCCAGCAGATCTACAGGGCGGAACACTGAAGCTTTCTTT
.	TRBV6-5	TRBD1	TRBJ2-7	CASSLTGAVAEQYF	TGTGCCAGCAGCCTTACAGGGGCCGTGGCCGAGCAGTACTTC
once	TRBV6-6	.	TRBJ1-1	CASSYSDREAFF	TGTGCCAGCAGTTACTCCGACAGGGAAGCTTTCTTT
.	TRBV30	.	TRBJ2-4	CAWMGDVSGPKNIQYF	TGTGCCTGGATGGGGGATGTTAGCGGACCCAAAAACATTCAGTACTTC
.	TRBV5-4	.	TRBJ1-1	CASSVDSKNTEAFF	TGTGCCAGCAGCGTGGACAGTAAGAACACTGAAGCTTTCTTT
.	TRBV14	.	TRBJ2-3	CASTQQVTDTQYF	TGTGCCAGCACCCAACAGGTCACAGATACGCAGTATTTT
.	TRBV5-4	TRBD2	TRBJ2-2	CASSLAGGGNGELFF	TGTGCCAGCAGCTTAGCGGGAGGAGGGAACGGGGAGCTGTTTTTT
.	TRBV29-1	.	TRBJ2-5	CSVYLIMAQETQYF	TGCAGCGTTTATTTGATTATGGCCCAGGAGACCCAGTACTTC
.	TRBV6-5	.	TRBJ2-7	CASRRTGGHYEQYF	TGTGCCAGCAGGCGGACGGGGGGCCACTACGAGCAGTACTTC
medium-sized	TRBV7-9	.	TRBJ2-3	CASSVTGQRGDTQYF	TGTGCCAGCAGCGTGACAGGTCAGAGGGGAGATACGCAGTATTTT
once	TRBV14	TRBD2	TRBJ2-2	CASSRLGLAGVLNTGELFF	TGTGCCAGCAGCCGGTTGGGACTAGCGGGGGTGTTGAACACCGGGGAGCTGTTTTTT
.	TRBV10-2	TRBD2	TRBJ2-1	CASSESTGGPRNEQFF	TGCGCCAGCAGTGAGTCAACGGGAGGGCCGCGAAATGAGCAGTTCTTC
.	TRBV9	TRBD2	TRBJ2-3	CASSDTSGRLDTQYF	TGTGCCAGCAGCGACACTAGCGGGAGATTGGATACGCAGTATTTT
few	TRBV19	.	TRBJ1-2	CATRYTRYGYTF	TGTGCCACTAGGTACACCCGATATGGCTACACCTTC
.	TRBV2	.	TRBJ1-1	CAARAAGVGTEAFF	TGTGCCGCTCGGGCGGCGGGGGTTGGGACTGAAGCTTTCTTT
once	TRBV11-2	TRBD2	TRBJ2-1	CASSLGGGNYNEQFF	TGTGCCAGCAGCTTAGGGGGAGGGAACTACAATGAGCAGTTCTTC
once	TRBV27	.	TRBJ1-5	CASSLSISLRDGNQPQHF	TGTGCCAGCAGTTTATCGATAAGCCTCCGGGACGGTAATCAGCCCCAGCATTTT
.	TRBV2	.	TRBJ2-7	CASSEQGRLYEQYF	TGTGCCAGCAGTGAACAGGGTCGGCTCTACGAGCAGTACTTC
few	TRBV6-5	.	TRBJ1-1	CASRISVGAEAFF	TGTGCCAGCAGGATCTCGGTCGGGGCTGAAGCTTTCTTT
.	TRBV2	.	TRBJ2-3	CASSFGGQGTQYF	TGTGCCAGCAGTTTCGGAGGCCAAGGGACGCAGTATTTT